This passage covers 11 T cell receptor beta chains from one sample sequenced in a study of T cell repertoires in cytomegalovirus infection. These receptors are not linked to any known antigen. Each CDR3 protein gets one entry after TCRdb re-called the reads with MiXCR. The sample lists about 920,000 distinct CDR3 sequences; 31% were seen once. Sample: cultured CD8+ T cells from PBMCs, taken from culture after CMV antigen stimulation. These receptors came from a human donor in good health (CMV status not recorded). Some clones in this sample may be carry-over from other donors' samples.

This clonotype showed up many times. This sequence joins TRBV7-9 and TRBJ2-7; D tentatively reads TRBD1 or TRBD2 (6 bases each). The CDR3 has 13 residues. V was shortened by 5 bases and J by 1 base, with 9 bases between the two germline ends. CDR1 and CDR2 (germline): SEHNR, FQNEAQ (reference sequence). CDR3 sequence reads: CASSQGGSYEQYF. CDR3 in DNA: TGTGCCAGCAGCCAAGGGGGGTCCTACGAGCAGTACTTC.

This clonotype came up a few times. The chain uses TRBV6-6 and TRBJ1-1, with 7 nucleotides matching TRBD1. Losses at the gene ends were 2 bases for V and 1 base for J; bases not matched to a gene: 13. There are 18 residues in the CDR3. The germline gives CDR1 MNHNY, CDR2 SVGAGI (reference sequence). The CDR3 DNA reads as TGTGCCAGCAGTTACGGCACTCGACAGGGAAGGGCGAACACTGAAGCTTTCTTT. Translation: CASSYGTRQGRANTEAFF.

In the case of this clonotype: Its ends do not fully match the called genes, so a read error is possible. The chain combines TRBV10-3 with TRBJ2-3; 14 positions agree with TRBD2. Germline V gene sequence: CDR1 ENHRY, CDR2 SYGVKD. The CDR3 covers 15 residues. CDR3 bases: TGTGCCATCAGGGCGACTAGCGGGGGGGCAGATACACAGTATTTT. As protein: CAIRATSGGADTQYF.

The chain joins TRBV25-1 to TRBJ2-4; tentatively, D is TRBD1 (7 bases). V was pared by 6 bases and J by 1 base, with 13 bases between. CDR3 length: 15 amino acids. CDR1 and CDR2 (germline): MGHDK, SYGVNS. This chain's CDR3 is CASRAGGSAKNIQYF. The CDR3 DNA sequence: TGTGCCAGCAGAGCAGGGGGGTCGGCCAAAAACATTCAGTACTTC.

As for this clonotype: Its ends do not fully match the called genes, so a read error is possible. V is TRBV5-1 and J is TRBJ1-3, with 7 bases fitting TRBD1. The germline V gene has CDR1 SGHRS and CDR2 YFSETQ. The CDR3 consists of 14 residues. Written as DNA, the CDR3 is TGCGCCAGCACCTGGGACAGTTCGGGAACCACCATATATTTT. Residues: CASTWDSSGTTIYF. Variable domain in full (rest from reference TRBV5-1 and TRBJ1-3): KAGVTQTPRYLIKTRGQQVTLSCSPISGHRSVSWYQQTPGQGLQFLFEYFSETQRNKGNFPGRFSGRQFSNSRSEMNVSTLELGDSALYLCASTWDSSGTTIYFGEGSWLTVV.

This clonotype showed up just a few times. CDR3 nucleotides: TGTGCCAGCAGCGGGTATGGGGGGTCAAATCAGCCCCAGCATTTT. This sequence encodes CASSGYGGSNQPQHF. The chain is built from TRBV5-8 and TRBJ1-5; TRBD1 is a possible D gene (5 bases). This CDR3 has 15 amino acids. Germline assignment: CDR1 SGHTS and CDR2 YDEGEE. Trimming removed 4 bases from V and 4 bases from J, with 15 bases in between.

The chain employs TRBV4-3 and TRBJ2-1; 10 bases are a match to TRBD2. CDR1 and CDR2 (germline): LGHNA, YSLEER. The V and J ends lost 1 base and 2 bases, in that order; junction bases with no gene match: 5. This CDR3 is built from 17 residues. Here the CDR3 DNA reads TGCGCCAGCAGCCAAGGGACTAGCGGCTACCCCTACAATGAGCAGTTCTTC. Its translation: CASSQGTSGYPYNEQFF.

A few counts support this clonotype. The rearrangement uses TRBV6-5 and TRBJ1-1; D is uncertain. Trimming left V 5 bases short and J 5 bases short, with 12 bases between. The germline V gene has CDR1 MNHEY and CDR2 SVGAGI. This CDR3 is 13 amino acids long. The CDR3 DNA follows: TGTGCCAGCAGTAAGACTCGGGATACTGAAGCTTTCTTT. Translation gives CASSKTRDTEAFF.

This clonotype was observed a few times. This chain uses TRBV5-6 with TRBJ2-2; 10 bases are shared with TRBD2. The CDR3 is 17 amino acids. V shed 4 bases, J shed 4 bases, and the junction held 10 bases outside the gene matches. Germline-derived CDR1 and CDR2 are SGHDT and YYEEEE. CDR3 in DNA: TGTGCCAGCAGCCCCCCGCTAGCGGGGGCACTCACCGGGGAGCTGTTTTTT. Protein product: CASSPPLAGALTGELFF.

This chain joins TRBV7-2 and TRBJ1-1, with D unclear. The CDR3 is made up of 14 amino acids. The V and J ends lost 4 bases and 4 bases respectively, with 13 bases between them. Germline CDR1 and CDR2: SGHTA and FQGNSA. The CDR3 is CASSYGGFGTEAFF. CDR3 DNA sequence: TGTGCCAGCAGCTACGGTGGGTTCGGCACTGAAGCTTTCTTT.

This clonotype has only a few counts. CDR3: CASSPYSSDSNQPQHF. The CDR3 DNA sequence: TGTGCCAGCTCACCCTATTCGTCGGATAGCAATCAGCCCCAGCATTTT. The rearrangement links TRBV18 to TRBJ1-5; D is uncertain. Germline lookup yields CDR1 KGHSH and CDR2 LQKENI. The CDR3 runs to 16 residues. V gave up 3 bases and J gave up 0 bases, with 12 bases separating them.